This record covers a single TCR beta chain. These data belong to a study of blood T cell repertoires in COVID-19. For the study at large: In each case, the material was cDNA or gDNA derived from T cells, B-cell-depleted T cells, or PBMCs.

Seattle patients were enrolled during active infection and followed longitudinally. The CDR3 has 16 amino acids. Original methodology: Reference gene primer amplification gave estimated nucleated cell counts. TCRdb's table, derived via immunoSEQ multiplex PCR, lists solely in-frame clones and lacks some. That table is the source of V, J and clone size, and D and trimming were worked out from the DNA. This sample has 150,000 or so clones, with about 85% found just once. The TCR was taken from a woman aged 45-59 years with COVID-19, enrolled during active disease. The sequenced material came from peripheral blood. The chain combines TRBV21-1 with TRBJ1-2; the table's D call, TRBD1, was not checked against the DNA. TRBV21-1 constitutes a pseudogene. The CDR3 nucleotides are TGTGCCAGCAGCAAAAAAACCGAACAGGTTTTCTATGGCTACACCTTC. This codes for CASSKKTEQVFYGYTF.